This is a list of T cell receptor beta chains from one sample in a study of blood T cell repertoires in COVID-19. Sequenced by immunoSEQ multiplex PCR; TCRdb stores in-frame clones only, minus some. This repertoire shows under 250,000 clones, 80% to 85% found once; its top ten account for 1.5%. The sample comprised peripheral blood. All receptors derive from a woman aged 35 to 49 who had recovered from COVID-19. CDR3s include the opening cysteine and the closing phenylalanine or tryptophan. Clone size is stated in some rows and not others, as once, few, many or a class when expanded.

J	size	V	CDR3
TRBJ1-1	.	TRBV7-9	CASTLAQNTEAFF
TRBJ2-7	.	TRBV6-1	CASREDRTSYEQYF
TRBJ2-5	.	TRBV6-1	CASSARLGSAGGRETQYF
TRBJ1-2	.	TRBV7-2	CASSPDRTRYGYTF
TRBJ1-5	once	TRBV25-1	CASSEYDRSDQPQHF
TRBJ1-1	.	TRBV6-5	CASRWGGNTEAFF
TRBJ1-4	once	TRBV7-2	CASSATGAGNEKLFF
TRBJ1-5	.	TRBV6-6	CASSSYRGSNQPQHF
TRBJ1-5	.	TRBV15	CATSRTTGRRQPQHF
TRBJ1-1	.	TRBV10-2	CASSEPSAARTEAFF
TRBJ1-1	.	TRBV28	CASSLLSLRNTEAFF
TRBJ1-2	.	TRBV15	CATSTTGSYGYTF
TRBJ1-5	.	TRBV28	CASNSWDRAHQPQHF
TRBJ2-7	.	TRBV2	CASTIGQGAYEQYF
TRBJ2-1	once	TRBV4-1	CASRISGSSYNEQFF
TRBJ2-2	few	TRBV11-3	CASSSQGTNTGELFF
TRBJ2-7	.	TRBV6-5	CASSAFRGAFYEQYF
TRBJ2-7	.	TRBV11-3	CASSTLDRGTSYEQYF
TRBJ2-1	.	TRBV2	CASSVPGHPEQFF
TRBJ2-5	.	TRBV30	CAWSVKYRDMFETQYF
TRBJ2-3	.	TRBV9	CASSSGGIIDTQYF
TRBJ2-3	.	TRBV2	CASSVQGATDTQYF
TRBJ2-1	.	TRBV18	CASSRDSPPGNEQFF
TRBJ1-1	.	TRBV28	CASSLVWGGTEAFF
TRBJ2-1	.	TRBV5-1	CASSPGGSGGLGFF
TRBJ1-5	.	TRBV9	CASRNSNPRRNQPQHF
TRBJ2-5	.	TRBV6-5	CASSYSSSGPETQYF